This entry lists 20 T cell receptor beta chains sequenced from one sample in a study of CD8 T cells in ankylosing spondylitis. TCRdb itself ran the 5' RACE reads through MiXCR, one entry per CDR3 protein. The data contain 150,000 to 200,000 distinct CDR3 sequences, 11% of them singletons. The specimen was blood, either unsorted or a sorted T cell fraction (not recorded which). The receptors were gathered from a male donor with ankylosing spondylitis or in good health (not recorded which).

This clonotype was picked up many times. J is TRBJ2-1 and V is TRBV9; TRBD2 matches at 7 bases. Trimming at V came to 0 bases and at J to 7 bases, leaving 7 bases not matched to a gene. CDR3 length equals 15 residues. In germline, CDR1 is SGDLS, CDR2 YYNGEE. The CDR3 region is CASSVVGHSGNEQFF. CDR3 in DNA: TGTGCCAGCAGCGTAGTGGGGCATAGCGGGAATGAGCAGTTCTTC.

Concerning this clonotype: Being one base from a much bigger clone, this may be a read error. The CDR3 DNA is TGTGTCAGCAGCCGACAGGGGGCGGGTTTCTTT. This sequence encodes CVSSRQGAGFF. The chain uses TRBV12-3 or TRBV12-4 and TRBJ1-1; 10 positions agree with TRBD1. This CDR3 has 11 amino acids.

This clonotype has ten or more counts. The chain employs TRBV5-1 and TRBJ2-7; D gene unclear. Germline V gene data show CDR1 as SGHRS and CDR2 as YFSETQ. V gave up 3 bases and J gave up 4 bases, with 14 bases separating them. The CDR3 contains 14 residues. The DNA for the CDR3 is TGCGCCAGCAGCTCGGACGCCAGAACGTACGAGCAGTACTTC. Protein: CASSSDARTYEQYF.

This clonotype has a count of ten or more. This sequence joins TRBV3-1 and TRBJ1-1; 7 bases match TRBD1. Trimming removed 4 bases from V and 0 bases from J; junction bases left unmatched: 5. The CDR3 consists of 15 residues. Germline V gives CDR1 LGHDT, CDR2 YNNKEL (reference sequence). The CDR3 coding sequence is TGTGCCAGCAGCCCGGCGGACAGGCTGAACACTGAAGCTTTCTTT. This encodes CASSPADRLNTEAFF.

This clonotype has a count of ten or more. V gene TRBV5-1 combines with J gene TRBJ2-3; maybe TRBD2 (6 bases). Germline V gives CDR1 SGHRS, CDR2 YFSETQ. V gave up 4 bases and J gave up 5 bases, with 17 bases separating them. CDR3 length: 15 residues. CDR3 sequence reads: CASSDGRRGGDTQYF. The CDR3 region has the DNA TGCGCCAGCAGCGATGGACGCCGGGGAGGAGATACGCAGTATTTT. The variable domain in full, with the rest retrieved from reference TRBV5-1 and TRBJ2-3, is KAGVTQTPRYLIKTRGQQVTLSCSPISGHRSVSWYQQTPGQGLQFLFEYFSETQRNKGNFPGRFSGRQFSNSRSEMNVSTLELGDSALYLCASSDGRRGGDTQYFGPGTRLTVL.

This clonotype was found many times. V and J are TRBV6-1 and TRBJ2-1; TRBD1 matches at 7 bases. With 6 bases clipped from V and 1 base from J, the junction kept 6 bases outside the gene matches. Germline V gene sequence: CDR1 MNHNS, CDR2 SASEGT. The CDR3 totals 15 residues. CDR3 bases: TGTGCCAGCAGAAAACAGGGGCCATCCTACAATGAGCAGTTCTTC. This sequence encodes CASRKQGPSYNEQFF.

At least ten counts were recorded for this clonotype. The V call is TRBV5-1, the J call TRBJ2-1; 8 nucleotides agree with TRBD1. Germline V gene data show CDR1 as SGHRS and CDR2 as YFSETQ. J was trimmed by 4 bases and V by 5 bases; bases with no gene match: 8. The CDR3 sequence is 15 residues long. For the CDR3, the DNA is TGCGCCAGCAGTCTTGGACAGGGAAGGTACAATGAGCAGTTCTTC. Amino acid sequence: CASSLGQGRYNEQFF.

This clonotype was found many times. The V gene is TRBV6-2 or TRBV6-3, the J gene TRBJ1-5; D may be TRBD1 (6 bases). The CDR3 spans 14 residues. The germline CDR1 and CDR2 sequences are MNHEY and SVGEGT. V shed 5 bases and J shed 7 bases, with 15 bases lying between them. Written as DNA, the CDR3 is TGTGCCAGCAGTCTGGCGGGGGCGGGACAGCCCCAGCATTTT. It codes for CASSLAGAGQPQHF.

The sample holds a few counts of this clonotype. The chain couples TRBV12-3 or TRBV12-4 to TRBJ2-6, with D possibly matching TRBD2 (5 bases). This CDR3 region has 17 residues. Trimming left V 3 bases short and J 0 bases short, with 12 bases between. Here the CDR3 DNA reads TGTGCCAGCAGTTTTCAGTTACGGGGCTCTGGGGCCAACGTCCTGACTTTC. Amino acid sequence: CASSFQLRGSGANVLTF.

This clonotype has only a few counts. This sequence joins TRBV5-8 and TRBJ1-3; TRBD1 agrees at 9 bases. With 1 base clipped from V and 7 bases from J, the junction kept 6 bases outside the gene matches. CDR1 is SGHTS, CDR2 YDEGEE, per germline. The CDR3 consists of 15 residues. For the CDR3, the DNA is TGTGCCAGCAGCTTGATGGACAGGGGAGGTAACACCATATATTTT. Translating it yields CASSLMDRGGNTIYF. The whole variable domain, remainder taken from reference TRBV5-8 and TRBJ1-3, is EAGVTQSPTHLIKTRGQQATLRCSPISGHTSVYWYQQALGLGLQFLLWYDEGEERNRGNFPPRFSGRQFPNYSSELNVNALELEDSALYLCASSLMDRGGNTIYFGEGSWLTVV.

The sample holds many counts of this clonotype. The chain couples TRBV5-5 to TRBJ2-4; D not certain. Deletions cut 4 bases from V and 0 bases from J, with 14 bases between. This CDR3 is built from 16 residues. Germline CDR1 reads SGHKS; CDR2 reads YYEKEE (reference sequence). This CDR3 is CASSTPGTSAKNIQYF. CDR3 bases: TGTGCCAGCAGCACCCCAGGAACTTCAGCCAAAAACATTCAGTACTTC.

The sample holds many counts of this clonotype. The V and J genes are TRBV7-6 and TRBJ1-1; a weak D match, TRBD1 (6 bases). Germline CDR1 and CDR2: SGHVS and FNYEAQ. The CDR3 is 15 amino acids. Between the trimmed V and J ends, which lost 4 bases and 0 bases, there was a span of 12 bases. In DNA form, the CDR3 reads TGTGCCAGCAGCTCTCAACAGGGAATGAACACTGAAGCTTTCTTT. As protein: CASSSQQGMNTEAFF.

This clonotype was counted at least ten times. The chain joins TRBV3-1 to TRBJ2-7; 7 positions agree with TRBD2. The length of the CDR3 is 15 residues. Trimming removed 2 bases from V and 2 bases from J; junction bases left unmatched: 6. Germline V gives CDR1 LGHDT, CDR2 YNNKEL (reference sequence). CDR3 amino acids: CASSQRAGAAYEQYF. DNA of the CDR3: TGTGCCAGCAGCCAAAGGGCGGGAGCGGCCTACGAGCAGTACTTC.

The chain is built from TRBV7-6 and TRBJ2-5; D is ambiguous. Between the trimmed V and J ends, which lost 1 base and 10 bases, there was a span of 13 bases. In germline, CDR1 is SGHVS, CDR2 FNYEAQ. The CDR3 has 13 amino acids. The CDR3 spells CASSLVIGRDQYF. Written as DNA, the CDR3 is TGTGCCAGCAGCTTAGTGATCGGTAGAGACCAGTACTTC.

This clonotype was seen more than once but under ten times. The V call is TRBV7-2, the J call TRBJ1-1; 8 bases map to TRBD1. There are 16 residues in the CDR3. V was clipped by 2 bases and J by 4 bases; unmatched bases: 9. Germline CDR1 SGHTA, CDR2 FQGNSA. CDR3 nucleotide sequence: TGTGCCAGCAGCTTACAGGGGGCGCATTTACGCACTGAAGCTTTCTTT. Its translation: CASSLQGAHLRTEAFF. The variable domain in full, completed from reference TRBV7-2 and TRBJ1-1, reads GAGVSQSPSNKVTEKGKDVELRCDPISGHTALYWYRQSLGQGLEFLIYFQGNSAPDKSGLPSDRFSAERTGGSVSTLTIQRTQQEDSAVYLCASSLQGAHLRTEAFFGQGTRLTVV.

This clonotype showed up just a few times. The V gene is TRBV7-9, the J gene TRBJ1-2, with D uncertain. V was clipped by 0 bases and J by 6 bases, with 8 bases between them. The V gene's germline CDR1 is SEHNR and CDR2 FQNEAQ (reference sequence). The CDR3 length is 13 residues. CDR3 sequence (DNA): TGTGCCAGCAGCTTAGCGACACGAGATGGCTACACCTTC. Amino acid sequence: CASSLATRDGYTF.

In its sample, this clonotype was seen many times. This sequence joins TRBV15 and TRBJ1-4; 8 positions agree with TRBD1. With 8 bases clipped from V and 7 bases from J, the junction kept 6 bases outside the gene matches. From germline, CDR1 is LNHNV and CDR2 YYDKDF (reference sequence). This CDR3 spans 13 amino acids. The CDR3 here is CATSRDRSEKLFF. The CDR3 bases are TGTGCCACCTCCCGGGACAGGAGTGAAAAACTGTTTTTT.

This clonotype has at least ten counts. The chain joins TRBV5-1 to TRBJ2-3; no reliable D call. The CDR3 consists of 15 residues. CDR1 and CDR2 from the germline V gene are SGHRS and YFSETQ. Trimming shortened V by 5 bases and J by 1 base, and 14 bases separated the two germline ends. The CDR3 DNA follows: TGCGCCAGCAGTCCGGGCCCGCCCCGCACAGATACGCAGTATTTT. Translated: CASSPGPPRTDTQYF.

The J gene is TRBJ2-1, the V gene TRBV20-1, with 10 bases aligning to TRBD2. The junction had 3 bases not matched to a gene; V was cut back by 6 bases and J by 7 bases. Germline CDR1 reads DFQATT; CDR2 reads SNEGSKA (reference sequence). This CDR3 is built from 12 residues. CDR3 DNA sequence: TGCAGTGCACATAGCGGGGGGAATGAGCAGTTCTTC. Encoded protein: CSAHSGGNEQFF.

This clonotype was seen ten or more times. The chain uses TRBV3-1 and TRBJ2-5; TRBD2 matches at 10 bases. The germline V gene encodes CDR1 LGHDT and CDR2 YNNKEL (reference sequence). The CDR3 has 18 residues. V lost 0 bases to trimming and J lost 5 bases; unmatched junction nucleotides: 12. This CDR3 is CASSQDGASGGVRETQYF. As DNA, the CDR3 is TGTGCCAGCAGCCAAGATGGGGCTAGCGGGGGTGTTAGGGAGACCCAGTACTTC.